This TCR beta chain is from a study of T cell responses to AZD1222 COVID-19 vaccine. Generated by immunoSEQ multiplex PCR, the TCRdb table keeps only in-frame clones and is missing some. The sample contains around 190,000 clones, roughly 92% of which appear only once. The CDR3 has 14 amino acids. Trimming stripped 8 bases from V and 7 bases from J, with 20 bases between. Germline loops: CDR1 MNHEY, CDR2 SVGAGI. The specimen comprised peripheral blood, sampled 28 days after the second AZD1222 dose. This clonotype originated in an adult who received the AZD1222 COVID-19 vaccine. The chain joins TRBV6-5 to TRBJ2-5; a possible D gene is TRBD1 (6 bases). The CDR3: CASRGQNQRGTQYF. In DNA, the CDR3 is TGTGCCAGCCGGGGACAAAACCAGAGAGGGACCCAGTACTTC.